The rows below give T cell receptor beta chains drawn from one sample of a study of blood T cells in healthy people across ages. MiXCR, run by TCRdb on the 5' RACE reads, gives a single entry per CDR3 protein. The data show 800,000 or so distinct CDR3 sequences, around 62% seen once. The sequencing sample was made of blood. The receptor source for this set is a young man in good health. The CDR3 runs from the conserved cysteine through the conserved F or W. Fields, in order: D gene, clone size, V gene, CDR3 length, CDR3 protein. The D gene is left open where the match is weak. Only some rows state a clone size, as once, few, many or a class for expanded clones.

d_call: TRBD2
clone_size: few
v_call: TRBV6-5
cdr3_length: 13
cdr3_aa: CASSAGTTGERYF

d_call: NA
clone_size: few
v_call: TRBV12-3/TRBV12-4
cdr3_length: 14
cdr3_aa: CASSLLDQHNEQFF

d_call: NA
clone_size: NA
v_call: TRBV4-3
cdr3_length: 15
cdr3_aa: CASSQVTGKGYEQYF

d_call: NA
clone_size: NA
v_call: TRBV7-8
cdr3_length: 14
cdr3_aa: CASSLSGVVYEQYF

d_call: NA
clone_size: NA
v_call: TRBV6-5
cdr3_length: 13
cdr3_aa: CASMEGYSNEQYF

d_call: TRBD1
clone_size: NA
v_call: TRBV7-2
cdr3_length: 12
cdr3_aa: CASSLRQGEQFF

d_call: TRBD1
clone_size: NA
v_call: TRBV5-5
cdr3_length: 16
cdr3_aa: CASSLNRGQGTGELFF

d_call: NA
clone_size: few
v_call: TRBV7-3
cdr3_length: 15
cdr3_aa: CASSLLTLGETEAFF

d_call: NA
clone_size: NA
v_call: TRBV6-5
cdr3_length: 13
cdr3_aa: CASSYAGTGGYTF

d_call: NA
clone_size: NA
v_call: TRBV6-1
cdr3_length: 15
cdr3_aa: CASSLGVARQETQYF

d_call: NA
clone_size: NA
v_call: TRBV7-3
cdr3_length: 17
cdr3_aa: CASSPQPLSSGANVLTF

d_call: NA
clone_size: NA
v_call: TRBV7-2
cdr3_length: 17
cdr3_aa: CASSLGARQVMDSPLHF

d_call: NA
clone_size: NA
v_call: TRBV7-9
cdr3_length: 17
cdr3_aa: CASSFWTPAGSYNEQFF

d_call: NA
clone_size: NA
v_call: TRBV6-2/TRBV6-3
cdr3_length: 17
cdr3_aa: CASSYGRGISPYNEQFF

d_call: NA
clone_size: NA
v_call: TRBV4-2
cdr3_length: 17
cdr3_aa: CASSPPGDSIAYNEQFF

d_call: TRBD2
clone_size: NA
v_call: TRBV20-1
cdr3_length: 15
cdr3_aa: CSAPAGGQEQETQYF

d_call: NA
clone_size: NA
v_call: TRBV6-2/TRBV6-3
cdr3_length: 13
cdr3_aa: CASSYYGLGEQYF

d_call: TRBD1
clone_size: few
v_call: TRBV2
cdr3_length: 16
cdr3_aa: CASTRTGGFGANVLTF

d_call: NA
clone_size: NA
v_call: TRBV27
cdr3_length: 16
cdr3_aa: CARPRRGTRTYNEQFF

d_call: NA
clone_size: few
v_call: TRBV12-3/TRBV12-4
cdr3_length: 12
cdr3_aa: CASRFGEETQYF

d_call: TRBD1
clone_size: few
v_call: TRBV7-6
cdr3_length: 14
cdr3_aa: CASSLTGGRDGYTF

d_call: NA
clone_size: NA
v_call: TRBV11-1
cdr3_length: 14
cdr3_aa: CASSRDRYQETQYF

d_call: TRBD1
clone_size: NA
v_call: TRBV20-1
cdr3_length: 13
cdr3_aa: CSAERTGINEQFF

d_call: TRBD1
clone_size: NA
v_call: TRBV5-1
cdr3_length: 15
cdr3_aa: CASSPGQGGIYGYTF

d_call: TRBD1
clone_size: many
v_call: TRBV7-3
cdr3_length: 15
cdr3_aa: CASSPTGGANYGYTF

d_call: NA
clone_size: NA
v_call: TRBV6-1
cdr3_length: 17
cdr3_aa: CASSERGGAGGANVLTF

d_call: TRBD1
clone_size: few
v_call: TRBV9
cdr3_length: 16
cdr3_aa: CASSPRGQGETDTQYF

d_call: NA
clone_size: few
v_call: TRBV20-1
cdr3_length: 10
cdr3_aa: CSASENIQYF

d_call: TRBD1
clone_size: few
v_call: TRBV27
cdr3_length: 16
cdr3_aa: CASSLSGQGRGETQYF

d_call: NA
clone_size: few
v_call: TRBV12-3/TRBV12-4
cdr3_length: 15
cdr3_aa: CASSSHQGGNYGYTF

d_call: NA
clone_size: NA
v_call: TRBV27
cdr3_length: 15
cdr3_aa: CASSPNHRGSETQYF

d_call: NA
clone_size: few
v_call: TRBV4-3
cdr3_length: 15
cdr3_aa: CASSLTDGSNQPQHF

d_call: NA
clone_size: few
v_call: TRBV7-2
cdr3_length: 13
cdr3_aa: CASSFKGRDTQYF

d_call: TRBD1
clone_size: NA
v_call: TRBV7-3
cdr3_length: 13
cdr3_aa: CASSFTGGYGYTF

d_call: NA
clone_size: NA
v_call: TRBV9
cdr3_length: 16
cdr3_aa: CASSSGSGGSYNEQFF

d_call: NA
clone_size: NA
v_call: TRBV7-9
cdr3_length: 12
cdr3_aa: CTQGQDLEGYTF

d_call: NA
clone_size: NA
v_call: TRBV29-1
cdr3_length: 12
cdr3_aa: CSGRTEITEAFF

d_call: TRBD1
clone_size: NA
v_call: TRBV4-3
cdr3_length: 16
cdr3_aa: CASSQDGTGDTDTQYF

d_call: TRBD2
clone_size: NA
v_call: TRBV14
cdr3_length: 14
cdr3_aa: CASSQFGGGAKQFF

d_call: NA
clone_size: once
v_call: TRBV5-1
cdr3_length: 15
cdr3_aa: CASSLRDGNNSPLHF

d_call: NA
clone_size: NA
v_call: TRBV24-1
cdr3_length: 14
cdr3_aa: CATSESGRVYEQYF

d_call: TRBD2
clone_size: NA
v_call: TRBV7-2
cdr3_length: 16
cdr3_aa: CASSLRGARPNNEQFF

d_call: TRBD2
clone_size: few
v_call: TRBV7-2
cdr3_length: 15
cdr3_aa: CASSSRGGRYNEQFF

d_call: NA
clone_size: NA
v_call: TRBV20-1
cdr3_length: 15
cdr3_aa: CSARGPLEGGEKLFF

d_call: TRBD1
clone_size: NA
v_call: TRBV5-5
cdr3_length: 16
cdr3_aa: CASSLVGGTGFYEQYF

d_call: NA
clone_size: NA
v_call: TRBV4-3
cdr3_length: 14
cdr3_aa: CASSHLGAKNIQYF

d_call: NA
clone_size: NA
v_call: TRBV20-1
cdr3_length: 16
cdr3_aa: CSARVGGAQGLRGYTF

d_call: NA
clone_size: NA
v_call: TRBV25-1
cdr3_length: 14
cdr3_aa: CASSEGSVWRGYTF

d_call: NA
clone_size: NA
v_call: TRBV29-1
cdr3_length: 14
cdr3_aa: CSVEGDRSSYEQYF

d_call: NA
clone_size: NA
v_call: TRBV7-2
cdr3_length: 12
cdr3_aa: CASSTTAPTPYF

d_call: TRBD1
clone_size: NA
v_call: TRBV30
cdr3_length: 16
cdr3_aa: CAWSPFSGTDNSPLHF

d_call: NA
clone_size: NA
v_call: TRBV14
cdr3_length: 15
cdr3_aa: CASSLQPGRVDGYTF

d_call: TRBD2
clone_size: few
v_call: TRBV5-1
cdr3_length: 15
cdr3_aa: CASSLPRGDTDTQYF

d_call: TRBD1
clone_size: once
v_call: TRBV20-1
cdr3_length: 15
cdr3_aa: CSASGGTGKFYEQYF

d_call: NA
clone_size: few
v_call: TRBV5-1
cdr3_length: 12
cdr3_aa: CASSSLTDEQYF

d_call: TRBD2
clone_size: NA
v_call: TRBV11-1
cdr3_length: 13
cdr3_aa: CASSARGGSTQYF

d_call: NA
clone_size: NA
v_call: TRBV7-9
cdr3_length: 13
cdr3_aa: CASSVTGPGEQYF

d_call: NA
clone_size: once
v_call: TRBV6-2/TRBV6-3
cdr3_length: 14
cdr3_aa: CASSYQGRVGEQYF

d_call: TRBD1
clone_size: NA
v_call: TRBV30
cdr3_length: 13
cdr3_aa: CAWSTGGGQPQHF